These 28 T cell receptor beta chains originate from one sample sequenced in a study of T cell responses to AZD1222 COVID-19 vaccine. Profiled with immunoSEQ multiplex PCR; TCRdb holds only in-frame clones, not every one. The sample gives about 66,000 clones, roughly 87% of which show up once; 15% to 20% is in the top ten. Sequencing used peripheral blood, obtained on day 0 of AZD1222 vaccination. The receptors originated from an adult in good health.

The V and J genes are TRBV13 and TRBJ1-5; D unclear. With 5 bases removed from V and 2 bases from J, the gap between germline ends came to 7 bases. Germline V lookup: CDR1 PRHDT, CDR2 FYEKMQ (reference sequence). The CDR3 contains 13 residues. Written as DNA, the CDR3 is TGTGCCAGCAGCAGTACGCGCAATCAGCCCCAGCATTTT. Protein sequence: CASSSTRNQPQHF.

The rearrangement uses TRBV28 and TRBJ1-6, with a weak D call TRBD1 (5 bases). The CDR3 loop spans 14 amino acids. V was clipped by 8 bases and J by 8 bases, with 16 bases between them. The germline CDR1 and CDR2 sequences are MDHEN and SYDVKM. The CDR3 region has the DNA TGTGCCAGCGCGATCCGTGGGGCCCATTCACCCCTCCACTTT. It encodes CASAIRGAHSPLHF.

This clone was found once. CDR3 coding DNA: TGTGCCAGCAGCTTAGGGAGGAACACCGGGGAGCTGTTTTTT. This sequence encodes CASSLGRNTGELFF. This rearrangement joins TRBV5-6 to TRBJ2-2; the D gene is possibly TRBD2 (5 bases). The CDR3 loop spans 14 amino acids. The V gene's germline CDR1 is SGHDT and CDR2 YYEEEE. Trimming removed 2 bases from V and 1 base from J, with 6 bases in between. Drawing the rest from reference TRBV5-6 and TRBJ2-2, the complete variable domain is DAGVTQSPTHLIKTRGQQVTLRCSPKSGHDTVSWYQQALGQGPQFIFQYYEEEERQRGNFPDRFSGHQFPNYSSELNVNALLLGDSALYLCASSLGRNTGELFFGEGSRLTVL.

The chain couples TRBV6-5 to TRBJ2-3; tentatively, D is TRBD2 (5 bases). This CDR3 has 14 residues. CDR1 and CDR2 (germline): MNHEY, SVGAGI. The V gene lost 4 bases and the J gene lost 3 bases, with 11 bases spanning the gap. This CDR3 reads CASSSGEPTDTQYF. The CDR3 DNA reads TGTGCCAGCAGTTCCGGGGAACCGACAGATACGCAGTATTTT.

This clone was seen a single time. The chain couples TRBV6-5 to TRBJ1-1; tentative D call: TRBD1 (6 bases). V dropped 6 bases and J dropped 11 bases, with 22 bases sitting between them. The germline CDR1 and CDR2 sequences are MNHEY and SVGAGI. The CDR3 is made up of 14 amino acids. CDR3 coding DNA: TGTGCCAGCAGAGGCGTTCGGGGGGGGCTGGGGGCTTTCTTT. Translation: CASRGVRGGLGAFF.

The rearrangement links TRBV5-8 to TRBJ1-4; no firm D call. Germline V gene lookup returns CDR1 SGHTS and CDR2 YDEGEE. Trimming pared 2 bases from V and 2 bases from J, leaving 7 bases between. The CDR3 length is 14 residues. The DNA for the CDR3 is TGTGCCAGCAGCTTCGGGCAGACTAATGAAAAACTGTTTTTT. It is translated as CASSFGQTNEKLFF.

V is TRBV3-1 (or the pseudogene TRBV3-2) and J is TRBJ2-5; TRBD2 is a possible D gene (5 bases). Germline CDR1 reads LGHDT; CDR2 reads YNNKEL (reference sequence). CDR3 length: 13 amino acids. Trimming took 1 base from V and 5 from J, leaving 8 bases between them. The CDR3, as DNA: TGTGCCAGCAGCCAAGGACTATGGGAGACCCAGTACTTC. It translates to CASSQGLWETQYF.

The rearrangement links TRBV6-5 to TRBJ2-7, with D unresolved. Trimming cost V 4 bases and J 4 bases, with 11 bases left between them. Germline CDR1 MNHEY, CDR2 SVGAGI. This CDR3 comprises 13 residues. The CDR3 here is CASSLNVQYEQYF. The CDR3 nucleotides read TGTGCCAGCAGTTTGAACGTCCAGTACGAGCAGTACTTC.

The chain carries TRBV6-5 and TRBJ1-4, with D perhaps matching TRBD1 (6 bases). This CDR3 contains 15 residues. V shed 6 bases and J shed 0 bases, with 11 bases lying between them. Germline V lookup: CDR1 MNHEY, CDR2 SVGAGI. The CDR3 is CASRQQGATNEKLFF. The CDR3 nucleotides are TGTGCCAGCAGGCAACAGGGTGCAACTAATGAAAAACTGTTTTTT.

The chain uses TRBV5-1 and TRBJ2-5, with 9 bases lining up with TRBD2. V was pared by 5 bases and J by 1 base, with 6 bases of the junction left unmatched. The CDR3 covers 15 residues. In germline, CDR1 is SGHRS, CDR2 YFSETQ. CDR3 in amino acids: CASSSVSGSQETQYF. In nucleotides, the CDR3 is TGCGCCAGCAGTTCAGTTAGCGGGAGCCAAGAGACCCAGTACTTC.

This rearrangement joins TRBV10-2 to TRBJ1-5, with a tentative D call TRBD1 (5 bases). Trimming took 8 bases from V and 3 from J, leaving 14 bases between them. Germline V gives CDR1 WSHSY, CDR2 SAAADI. This CDR3 region has 14 residues. The CDR3 reads CASSYTGINQPQHF. In DNA form, the CDR3 reads TGCGCCAGCTCTTATACAGGAATCAATCAGCCCCAGCATTTT.

In nucleotides, the CDR3 is TGTGCCTGGAGTGTACGGTCCCTCCTCCAGCCCCAGCATTTT. Amino acids: CAWSVRSLLQPQHF. The chain joins TRBV30 to TRBJ1-5; no clear D. CDR1 GTSNPN and CDR2 SVGIG come from the germline V gene (reference sequence). The CDR3 sequence is 14 residues long. Trimming left V 0 bases short and J 7 bases short, with 13 bases between.

The chain recombines TRBV7-9 with TRBJ1-1; D not resolved. V shed 3 bases and J shed 0 bases, with 8 bases lying between them. The CDR3 runs 14 residues. Per germline, CDR1 SEHNR and CDR2 FQNEAQ (reference sequence). CDR3 sequence: CASSLERMNTEAFF. The CDR3 DNA reads TGTGCCAGCAGCTTGGAGAGGATGAACACTGAAGCTTTCTTT. Drawing the rest from reference TRBV7-9 and TRBJ1-1, the complete variable domain is DTGVSQNPRHKITKRGQNVTFRCDPISEHNRLYWYRQTLGQGPEFLTYFQNEAQLEKSRLLSDRFSAERPKGSFSTLEIQRTEQGDSAMYLCASSLERMNTEAFFGQGTRLTVV.

The CDR3 sequence is CSVDWRYTDTQYF. In nucleotides, the CDR3 is TGCAGCGTTGATTGGAGGTACACAGATACGCAGTATTTT. The chain joins TRBV29-1 to TRBJ2-3; a possible D gene is TRBD2 (5 bases). V was trimmed by 3 bases and J by 2 bases, leaving 9 bases between them. The germline V gene has CDR1 SQVTM and CDR2 ANQGSEA. The CDR3 extends over 13 amino acids.

CDR3 nucleotides: TGTGCCAGCTCACCTTGGACGGGGACTGAAGCTTTCTTT. Protein: CASSPWTGTEAFF. J is TRBJ1-1 and V is TRBV18; D unclear. Trimming left V 3 bases short and J 5 bases short, with 10 bases between. CDR1 KGHSH and CDR2 LQKENI come from the germline V gene. The CDR3 spans 13 residues.

This clone was counted once. This sequence joins TRBV4-2 and TRBJ1-1; 8 positions agree with TRBD1. This CDR3 has 14 residues. Germline trimming cut 0 bases from V and 8 bases from J; bases unmatched to any gene: 5. Germline V gives CDR1 LGHNA, CDR2 YNFKEQ. Written as DNA, the CDR3 is TGTGCCAGCAGCCAAGAACTACAGGGGGAGGAAGCTTTCTTT. Translation: CASSQELQGEEAFF.

The rearrangement joins TRBV11-2 to TRBJ1-6, with TRBD1 as a possible D gene (6 bases). V was shortened by 5 bases and J by 8 bases, with 16 bases between the two germline ends. Germline CDR1 and CDR2: SGHAT and FQNNGV. The length of the CDR3 is 15 residues. In DNA, the CDR3 is TGTGCCAGCAGCCCGAAGTGGGGGCGAGATTCACCCCTCCACTTT. This gives the protein CASSPKWGRDSPLHF.

The gene calls are TRBV6-5 and TRBJ2-1, with TRBD2 as a possible D gene (7 bases). The V and J ends lost 1 base and 6 bases respectively, with 13 bases between them. This CDR3 comprises 15 residues. Germline assignment: CDR1 MNHEY and CDR2 SVGAGI. The CDR3 nucleotides are TGTGCCAGCAGTTACTGGGGGGGGCTCGGCAATGAGCAGTTCTTC. Encoded protein: CASSYWGGLGNEQFF.

V and J are TRBV2 and TRBJ2-7; D remains ambiguous. The CDR3 is 15 amino acids. Germline CDR1 SNHLY, CDR2 FYNNEI. With 2 bases removed from V and 1 base from J, the gap between germline ends came to 12 bases. This chain's CDR3 is CASSERRDPSYEQYF. The CDR3, as DNA: TGTGCCAGCAGTGAAAGAAGGGATCCATCCTACGAGCAGTACTTC.

V usage is TRBV27 and J usage is TRBJ2-1; maybe TRBD1 (6 bases). V gave up 3 bases and J gave up 10 bases, with 10 bases separating them. The CDR3 runs to 12 residues. CDR1 MNHEY and CDR2 SMNVEV come from the germline V gene (reference sequence). In nucleotides, the CDR3 is TGTGCCAGCAGTTTCCCCGGGACAGAGCAGTTCTTC. As protein: CASSFPGTEQFF.

The sample holds a few counts of this clone. The chain employs TRBV18 and TRBJ1-6, with 9 bases matching TRBD1. CDR1 and CDR2 (germline): KGHSH, LQKENI. J gave up 6 bases and V 3 bases, and 3 bases lay outside the gene matches. The CDR3 is made up of 15 amino acids. CDR3 amino acids: CASSPGTGPNSPLHF. The DNA for the CDR3 is TGTGCCAGCTCACCCGGGACAGGGCCTAATTCACCCCTCCACTTT.

In its sample, this clone ranks as medium-sized (0.01 to 0.1%). The chain combines TRBV7-8 with TRBJ1-1; tentatively, D is TRBD1 (6 bases). CDR3 length equals 17 residues. The V gene's germline CDR1 is SGHVS and CDR2 FQNEAQ. Trimming took off 3 bases at V and 0 bases at J, with 17 bases between the two ends. The CDR3 bases are TGTGCCAGCAGCTTGGAACTCAGTGGGGGCATGAACACTGAAGCTTTCTTT. Translating gives CASSLELSGGMNTEAFF.

This chain uses TRBV11-3 with TRBJ2-1, with TRBD1 matching 8 bases. The CDR3 has 15 residues. Unmatched junction bases numbered 6, after V lost 5 bases and J lost 3 bases. CDR1 is SGHNT, CDR2 YENEEA, per germline. The CDR3 region has the DNA TGTGCCAGCAGCCCGACAGGGGTCGACTACAATGAGCAGTTCTTC. Its translation is CASSPTGVDYNEQFF.

V gene TRBV4-3 combines with J gene TRBJ1-1; 7 positions agree with TRBD1. The CDR3 totals 15 residues. Germline V gene lookup returns CDR1 LGHNA and CDR2 YSLEER. With V trimmed by 1 base and J by 3 bases, 5 bases remained unmatched. CDR3 nucleotides: TGCGCCAGCAGCCAAGCCGCCAGGGGGGACACTGAAGCTTTCTTT. Its translation: CASSQAARGDTEAFF.

This chain links TRBV6-5 with TRBJ2-7; D might be TRBD1 (6 bases). Deletions cut 5 bases from V and 6 bases from J, with 14 bases between. The CDR3 runs 13 residues. The V gene's germline CDR1 is MNHEY and CDR2 SVGAGI. This CDR3 reads CASSPIGQREQYF. The CDR3 bases are TGTGCCAGCAGTCCTATCGGACAGCGCGAGCAGTACTTC.

The genes are TRBV28 and TRBJ2-3; the match to TRBD2 covers 8 bases. From germline, CDR1 is MDHEN and CDR2 SYDVKM. The junction had 3 bases not matched to a gene; V was cut back by 2 bases and J by 2 bases. This CDR3 is 15 amino acids long. The CDR3 sequence is CASSLGGGSTDTQYF. CDR3 nucleotide sequence: TGTGCCAGCAGTTTAGGCGGGGGGTCCACAGATACGCAGTATTTT.

The gene calls are TRBV3-1 (or the pseudogene TRBV3-2) and TRBJ2-7; D possibly matches TRBD1 or TRBD2 (6 bases each). Trimming stripped 4 bases from V and 5 bases from J, with 18 bases between. This CDR3 has 15 amino acids. Looked up from germline, CDR1 is LGHDT and CDR2 is YNNKEL (reference sequence). CDR3: CASSPLQGTAHEQYF. The CDR3 bases are TGTGCCAGCAGCCCACTCCAGGGGACTGCCCACGAGCAGTACTTC.

This chain uses TRBV18 with TRBJ1-1; 10 bases match TRBD1. The trim removed 3 bases at V and 8 bases at J, leaving 6 bases unmatched. Germline lookup yields CDR1 KGHSH and CDR2 LQKENI. This CDR3 has 14 amino acids. The CDR3 coding sequence is TGTGCCAGCTCACCGGGACAGGGGAGGTTAGAAGCTTTCTTT. Translating gives CASSPGQGRLEAFF.